The sequence of this T cell receptor beta chain was determined in a study of cytomegalovirus exposure and HLA in healthy donors. Researchers ran the PCR with 60 Vbeta and 13 Jbeta primers. The method was immunoSEQ multiplex PCR; TCRdb's version includes in-frame clones alone and lacks a portion of them. The sample carries about 98,000 clones, 81% recorded once. The sequenced sample consisted of PBMCs. This sequence was found in a man in his forties or fifties in good health and CMV-seronegative.

CDR3 sequence (DNA): TGCGCCAGCAGCTTGGAGGGACAGGGAGGTGGCTACACCTTC. Translating it yields CASSLEGQGGGYTF. The genes are TRBV5-1 and TRBJ1-2; 9 bases agree with TRBD1. V was clipped by 0 bases and J by 7 bases; unmatched bases: 4. The CDR3 is 14 amino acids. Looked up from germline, CDR1 is SGHRS and CDR2 is YFSETQ.